Following are 16 T cell receptor beta chains from one sample sequenced in a study of early T cells in non-severe SARS-CoV-2 infection. TCRdb called the 5' RACE reads again in MiXCR, with one record for every CDR3 protein. This table holds 55,000 to 70,000 distinct CDR3 sequences, roughly 5.9% found once. The sample consisted of whole blood. Receptors were obtained from an adult who was a healthcare worker with PCR-confirmed SARS-CoV-2 infection or an uninfected control (not recorded which).

This clonotype was seen only a few times. The rearrangement joins TRBV27 to TRBJ2-7, with 8 bases identical to TRBD1. The CDR3 covers 14 residues. The J segment lost 7 bases and the V segment lost 5 bases, leaving 10 bases of the junction unmatched. Per the germline V gene, CDR1 is MNHEY and CDR2 is SMNVEV (reference sequence). CDR3 DNA: TGTGCCAGCAGTCCAATGACAGGGGTCTGGGAGCAGTACTTC. Amino acids: CASSPMTGVWEQYF.

This clonotype came up many times. The chain combines TRBV12-3 or TRBV12-4 with TRBJ1-6, with 8 positions matching TRBD1. Trimming removed 5 bases from V and 10 bases from J; junction bases left unmatched: 7. This CDR3 is 14 amino acids long. CDR3 nucleotides: TGTGCCAGCAGTCACGGGACAGGACCCTCACCCCTCCACTTT. Protein product: CASSHGTGPSPLHF.

This clonotype was counted between two and nine times. V and J are TRBV21-1 and TRBJ2-7; the table's TRBD1 call for D was not verified on the DNA. TRBV21-1 is a documented pseudogene. The CDR3 is 17 residues long. CDR3 in amino acids: CASSKGPPGHRSYEQYF. The CDR3 region has the DNA TGTGCCAGCAGCAAAGGGCCCCCGGGACATAGATCTTACGAGCAGTACTTC.

This chain joins TRBV6-2 or TRBV6-3 and TRBJ2-1; 14 positions match TRBD2. The germline V gene encodes CDR1 MNHEY and CDR2 SVGEGT. The CDR3 totals 15 residues. Trimming cost V 4 bases and J 10 bases; bases outside gene matches: 6. CDR3 in DNA: TGTGCCAGCAGTTCCGGGACTAGCGGGAGAGGGGAGCAGTTCTTC. Its protein product is CASSSGTSGRGEQFF.

This clonotype was observed many times. The genes are TRBV7-2 and TRBJ2-2; tentatively, D is TRBD1 or TRBD2 (5 bases each). CDR3 size: 14 residues. Trimming pared 3 bases from V and 7 bases from J, leaving 12 bases between. Germline V gene lookup returns CDR1 SGHTA and CDR2 FQGNSA. CDR3 amino acids: CASSLGLAVGELFF. CDR3 bases: TGTGCCAGCAGCTTGGGGCTAGCTGTCGGGGAGCTGTTTTTT.

The sample holds a few counts of this clonotype. V gene TRBV15 combines with J gene TRBJ2-1; the match to TRBD2 covers 8 bases. With V trimmed by 5 bases and J by 14 bases, 8 bases remained unmatched. CDR3 size: 12 residues. CDR1 is LNHNV, CDR2 YYDKDF, per germline (reference sequence). In nucleotides, the CDR3 is TGTGCCACCAGCGGGCCCGGGACTAGGGAGTTCTTC. It is translated as CATSGPGTREFF.

The table lists this clonotype with many counts. V gene TRBV9 combines with J gene TRBJ2-5; the D is unclear. Germline CDR1 is SGDLS and CDR2 is YYNGEE. Trimming removed 4 bases at V and 7 bases at J, with 17 bases between. The length of the CDR3 is 14 residues. In nucleotides, the CDR3 is TGTGCCAGCAGCCCTACGGAGTTATGGGCGACCCAGTACTTC. Encoded protein: CASSPTELWATQYF. The full variable domain, its missing parts supplied by reference TRBV9 and TRBJ2-5, is DSGVTQTPKHLITATGQRVTLRCSPRSGDLSVYWYQQSLDQGLQFLIQYYNGEERAKGNILERFSAQQFPDLHSELNLSSLELGDSALYFCASSPTELWATQYFGPGTRLLVL.

The sample holds a few counts of this clonotype. The gene calls are TRBV19 and TRBJ1-1; a possible D gene is TRBD1 (5 bases). V was trimmed by 0 bases and J by 3 bases, leaving 20 bases between them. Germline V gene sequence: CDR1 LNHDA, CDR2 SQIVND (reference sequence). The CDR3 consists of 18 residues. CDR3 residues: CASSIDLSLGRRDTEAFF. In DNA, the CDR3 is TGTGCCAGTAGTATAGATCTTTCCTTGGGGCGACGGGACACTGAAGCTTTCTTT.

This sequence joins TRBV2 and TRBJ2-3, with TRBD2 as a possible D gene (6 bases). Germline loops: CDR1 SNHLY, CDR2 FYNNEI. The V gene lost 3 bases and the J gene lost 6 bases, with 10 bases spanning the gap. The CDR3 sequence is 13 residues long. The CDR3 is CASSDLASDTQYF. Written as DNA, the CDR3 is TGTGCCAGCAGTGATCTAGCGAGCGATACGCAGTATTTT.

This clonotype appeared a few times. The J gene is TRBJ2-2, the V gene TRBV18; D call uncertain. Between the trimmed V and J ends, which lost 1 base and 4 bases, there was a span of 16 bases. There are 17 residues in the CDR3. CDR1 is KGHSH, CDR2 LQKENI, per germline. Here the CDR3 DNA reads TGTGCCAGCTCACCACTTCAGAGTATTTCCCGCACCGGGGAGCTGTTTTTT. Translation gives CASSPLQSISRTGELFF.

This chain links TRBV2 with TRBJ1-1; no clear D gene. The CDR3 has 14 amino acids. The V end was cut by 6 bases, the J end by 4 bases, with 15 bases between. Per germline, CDR1 SNHLY and CDR2 FYNNEI. The CDR3 DNA sequence: TGTGCCAGCAGGGGAGACTCCGTTTTCACTGAAGCTTTCTTT. Its translation is CASRGDSVFTEAFF.

This clonotype appeared many times. The CDR3 sequence: CASSPPLSVVATGELFF. DNA for the CDR3: TGTGCCAGCAGTCCCCCTTTGAGCGTCGTTGCCACCGGGGAGCTGTTTTTT. V gene TRBV6-5 combines with J gene TRBJ2-2; no reliable D call. The CDR3 is 17 residues long. Trimming stripped 5 bases from V and 4 bases from J, with 20 bases between. CDR1 MNHEY and CDR2 SVGAGI come from the germline V gene.

At least ten counts were recorded for this clonotype. V usage is TRBV30 and J usage is TRBJ1-4; D remains unclear. Trimming pared 3 bases from V and 7 bases from J, leaving 18 bases between. CDR1 is GTSNPN and CDR2 is SVGIG in the germline V gene (reference sequence). The CDR3 runs to 15 residues. The CDR3, as DNA: TGTGCCTGGAGCGCACCATCCGGGCTTAGTGAAAAACTGTTTTTT. Translated: CAWSAPSGLSEKLFF.

The table lists this clonotype with many counts. The V gene is TRBV11-2, the J gene TRBJ1-2; 7 bases are shared with TRBD1. With V trimmed by 5 bases and J by 4 bases, 10 bases remained unmatched. The CDR3 extends over 15 amino acids. CDR1 SGHAT and CDR2 FQNNGV come from the germline V gene. CDR3 nucleotide sequence: TGTGCCAGCAGCCATACCCGGGACAGACTCTATGGCTACACCTTC. Translated, it gives CASSHTRDRLYGYTF. The entire variable domain, with the rest obtained from reference TRBV11-2 and TRBJ1-2, is as follows: EAGVAQSPRYKIIEKRQSVAFWCNPISGHATLYWYQQILGQGPKLLIQFQNNGVVDDSQLPKDRFSAERLKGVDSTLKIQPAKLEDSAVYLCASSHTRDRLYGYTFGSGTRLTVV.

This clonotype was seen many times. The chain carries TRBV24-1 and TRBJ2-1; 10 bases align to TRBD1. The CDR3 spans 16 residues. The junction had 9 bases not matched to a gene; V was cut back by 4 bases and J by 7 bases. Germline CDR1 and CDR2: KGHDR and SFDVKD. The CDR3: CATSDHDRGLGNEQFF. DNA of the CDR3: TGTGCCACCAGTGACCATGACAGGGGGCTCGGGAATGAGCAGTTCTTC.

Ten or more counts support this clonotype. A junction end diverges from the germline sequence, so it may reflect a read error. J is TRBJ2-7 and V is TRBV12-3 or TRBV12-4; D is ambiguous. CDR3 length: 11 residues. CDR3 sequence reads: CASSLGYEQYF. The CDR3 coding sequence is TGTGCCAGCAGCTTAGGGTACGAGCAGTACTTC.